The following is a TCR beta chain sequence with its context. Antigen unknown. V gave up 5 bases and J gave up 1 base; unmatched junction bases: 3. Germline CDR1 reads SEHNR; CDR2 reads FQNEAQ (reference sequence). This CDR3 comprises 15 residues. This entry belongs to a study of tumor and adjacent non-tumor tissue in lung cancer. The wider study: The cohort had 12 adenocarcinoma, a couple of squamous cell and 1 small cell patients. Study findings and constraints: Significantly higher TCR diversity was found in tumor than normal lung. Tumor repertoires had a smaller top 100 clone share than normal lung.

The template was RNA from unsorted bulk tissue. This non-tumor lung sample came from over 3 cm beyond the tumor edge. The library came from three nested PCR rounds adapted from ARM-PCR protocols. TCRdb re-derived calls from the multiplex PCR reads in MiXCR, one entry per CDR3 protein. The repertoire includes 90,000 to 100,000 distinct CDR3 sequences, 80% of them detected once, and about 30% sits in the top ten. This chain joins TRBV7-9 and TRBJ2-1, with 9 bases matching TRBD1. The specimen sequenced was distant non-tumor lung tissue. The receptor comes from a man aged 55 to 70 with small cell lung cancer. DNA for the CDR3: TGTGCCAGCAGCCCGGGACAGGGTTCCTACAATGAGCAGTTCTTC. Protein sequence: CASSPGQGSYNEQFF.